The 32 T cell receptor beta chains reported below all come from one sample, sequenced in a study of blood T cell repertoires in COVID-19. Assay: immunoSEQ multiplex PCR; the TCRdb copy retains only in-frame clones and omits some. Here the sample spans around 150,000 clones, 60% to 85% being singletons. The sample comprised peripheral blood. These receptor sequences come from a man in his 70s with acute or convalescent COVID-19.

The J gene is TRBJ2-2, the V gene TRBV14; TRBD2 aligns across 13 bases. Germline V lookup: CDR1 SGHDN, CDR2 FVKESK. CDR3 length: 18 amino acids. V shed 3 bases and J 1 base; nucleotides not matched to a gene: 5. CDR3 nucleotides: TGTGCCAGCAGCCAGAGACTAGCGGGGGGCCTGAACACCGGGGAGCTGTTTTTT. This translates into CASSQRLAGGLNTGELFF.

In this sample, this clone turned up once. V gene TRBV15 combines with J gene TRBJ2-5; D perhaps matches TRBD2 (6 bases). The CDR3 is made up of 14 amino acids. V was clipped by 4 bases and J by 0 bases, with 9 bases between them. CDR1 and CDR2 from the germline V gene are LNHNV and YYDKDF (reference sequence). The DNA of the CDR3 is TGTGCCACCAGCAAAAGCGGGTACCAAGAGACCCAGTACTTC. Translation: CATSKSGYQETQYF. The complete variable domain, with remaining parts taken from reference TRBV15 and TRBJ2-5, reads DAMVIQNPRYQVTQFGKPVTLSCSQTLNHNVMYWYQQKSSQAPKLLFHYYDKDFNNEADTPDNFQSRRPNTSFCFLDIRSPGLGDTAMYLCATSKSGYQETQYFGPGTRLLVL.

V and J are TRBV6-5 and TRBJ2-2; a weak D match, TRBD1 (6 bases). This CDR3 spans 16 amino acids. Trimming shortened V by 4 bases and J by 2 bases, and 14 bases separated the two germline ends. Germline loops: CDR1 MNHEY, CDR2 SVGAGI. The CDR3 loop is CASSFYRVLNTGELFF. DNA of the CDR3: TGTGCCAGCAGTTTTTACAGGGTGTTAAACACCGGGGAGCTGTTTTTT.

This clone was detected only once. The chain is built from TRBV6-5 and TRBJ2-7, with 9 bases that match TRBD1. Trimming removed 6 bases from V and 6 bases from J; junction bases left unmatched: 6. The CDR3 loop spans 13 amino acids. Germline loops: CDR1 MNHEY, CDR2 SVGAGI. CDR3 amino acids: CASRPGQGFEQYF. CDR3 bases: TGTGCCAGCAGGCCGGGACAGGGCTTCGAGCAGTACTTC.

The gene calls are TRBV7-3 and TRBJ2-1, with 12 positions matching TRBD2. The CDR3 sequence is 15 residues long. V gave up 2 bases and J gave up 7 bases; unmatched junction bases: 3. The germline V gene has CDR1 SGHTA and CDR2 FQGTGA. The CDR3 is CASSLGLAGRNEQFF. In DNA form, the CDR3 reads TGTGCCAGCAGCTTAGGACTAGCGGGACGAAATGAGCAGTTCTTC.

The chain couples TRBV7-9 to TRBJ1-4; D is undetermined. Germline CDR1 reads SEHNR; CDR2 reads FQNEAQ (reference sequence). This CDR3 has 12 residues. With 3 bases removed from V and 4 bases from J, the gap between germline ends came to 3 bases. DNA for the CDR3: TGTGCCAGCAGCTTCAGTAATGAAAAACTGTTTTTT. Its protein product is CASSFSNEKLFF. Using reference TRBV7-9 and TRBJ1-4 for the parts outside the CDR3, the full variable domain is DTGVSQNPRHKITKRGQNVTFRCDPISEHNRLYWYRQTLGQGPEFLTYFQNEAQLEKSRLLSDRFSAERPKGSFSTLEIQRTEQGDSAMYLCASSFSNEKLFFGSGTQLSVL.

This clone was seen a single time. V is TRBV6-5 and J is TRBJ1-3; D is perhaps TRBD1 (6 bases). CDR3 length: 15 residues. Trimming left V 6 bases short and J 0 bases short, with 12 bases between. Germline lookup yields CDR1 MNHEY and CDR2 SVGAGI. CDR3 loop: CASSPGQSSGNTIYF. The DNA of the CDR3 is TGTGCCAGCAGCCCCGGACAGAGCTCTGGAAACACCATATATTTT.

This chain links TRBV2 with TRBJ1-2; 8 bases are a match to TRBD1. V was pared by 5 bases and J by 8 bases, with 7 bases of the junction left unmatched. The CDR3 loop spans 13 amino acids. The germline V gene has CDR1 SNHLY and CDR2 FYNNEI. This chain's CDR3 is CASSQLRDRGYTF. The CDR3 DNA sequence: TGTGCCAGCAGTCAACTCCGGGACAGGGGCTACACCTTC.

The chain joins TRBV5-1 to TRBJ1-1, with TRBD1 identical over 9 bases. CDR3 length equals 14 residues. V was clipped by 4 bases and J by 5 bases; unmatched bases: 6. Germline V gene sequence: CDR1 SGHRS, CDR2 YFSETQ. The CDR3 DNA is TGCGCCAGCAGCCCCACAGGGGGCAAAACTGAAGCTTTCTTT. This sequence encodes CASSPTGGKTEAFF.

The chain recombines TRBV10-2 with TRBJ1-5, with 8 positions matching TRBD1. The CDR3 runs 16 residues. CDR1 and CDR2 from the germline V gene are WSHSY and SAAADI. Trimming at V came to 4 bases and at J to 10 bases, leaving 15 bases not matched to a gene. CDR3 sequence: CASSVAGTGPSFPQHF. As DNA, the CDR3 is TGCGCCAGCAGTGTCGCCGGGACAGGTCCCTCGTTTCCCCAGCATTTT.

This clone has more than one count but fewer than ten. The genes are TRBV5-5 and TRBJ1-2, with a possible D match to TRBD1 (5 bases). The V gene's germline CDR1 is SGHKS and CDR2 YYEKEE (reference sequence). This CDR3 has 14 residues. V was clipped by 0 bases and J by 8 bases, with 14 bases between them. The CDR3 DNA follows: TGTGCCAGCAGCTTGGAAGGGCCAGGGATAGGCTACACCTTC. Its translation is CASSLEGPGIGYTF.

The chain combines TRBV7-3 with TRBJ2-5; the match to TRBD1 covers 7 bases. Germline V lookup: CDR1 SGHTA, CDR2 FQGTGA. This CDR3 is 14 amino acids long. V shed 1 base and J 5 bases; nucleotides not matched to a gene: 4. In nucleotides, the CDR3 is TGTGCCAGCAGCTTAAAAGGGGGCGTGGAGACCCAGTACTTC. This gives the protein CASSLKGGVETQYF.

This clone was counted between two and nine times. The chain is built from TRBV20-1 and TRBJ2-3; TRBD2 aligns across 11 bases. Germline CDR1 and CDR2: DFQATT and SNEGSKA (reference sequence). J lost 5 bases, V lost 3 bases, and 7 bases had no gene match. This CDR3 contains 15 residues. The CDR3 sequence: CSASSSGGSEDTQYF. As DNA, the CDR3 is TGCAGTGCTAGTTCTAGCGGGGGGTCTGAAGATACGCAGTATTTT.

This clone was counted only a few times. The chain couples TRBV14 to TRBJ1-1; TRBD1 agrees at 9 bases. Losses at the gene ends were 2 bases for V and 11 bases for J; bases not matched to a gene: 6. The CDR3 consists of 13 residues. CDR1 is SGHDN and CDR2 is FVKESK in the germline V gene. The CDR3 bases are TGTGCCAGCAGCCAACCGGTCGACAGGGGGGCTTTCTTT. Amino acid sequence: CASSQPVDRGAFF.

This chain connects TRBV18 to TRBJ2-1; D remains ambiguous. Trimming took off 2 bases at V and 8 bases at J, with 7 bases between the two ends. This CDR3 region has 12 residues. CDR1 KGHSH and CDR2 LQKENI come from the germline V gene. For the CDR3, the DNA is TGTGCCAGCTCACCAATGCGCGATGAGCAGTTCTTC. Encoded protein: CASSPMRDEQFF.

The chain is built from TRBV30 and TRBJ2-1; the match to TRBD2 covers 10 bases. J lost 5 bases, V lost 3 bases, and 4 bases had no gene match. The length of the CDR3 is 14 residues. CDR1 is GTSNPN and CDR2 is SVGIG in the germline V gene (reference sequence). The CDR3 coding sequence is TGTGCCTGGAGACTAGCGGGACCCAACAATGAGCAGTTCTTC. It yields the protein CAWRLAGPNNEQFF.

This clone appeared a single time. The J gene is TRBJ2-7, the V gene TRBV4-3; 7 bases map to TRBD1. V was clipped by 0 bases and J by 3 bases; unmatched bases: 5. Looked up from germline, CDR1 is LGHNA and CDR2 is YSLEER. CDR3 size: 15 residues. This chain's CDR3 is CASSQDRDRYYEQYF. DNA of the CDR3: TGCGCCAGCAGCCAAGATCGGGACAGATACTACGAGCAGTACTTC.

This chain links TRBV5-6 with TRBJ2-5; D possibly corresponds to TRBD2 (5 bases). CDR3 size: 11 residues. Germline V gene data show CDR1 as SGHDT and CDR2 as YYEEEE. The V gene lost 7 bases and the J gene lost 2 bases, with 6 bases spanning the gap. The DNA of the CDR3 is TGTGCCAGCGGGAGTCAAGAGACCCAGTACTTC. Its translation is CASGSQETQYF.

The rearrangement joins TRBV7-2 to TRBJ2-3, with D uncertain. CDR1 SGHTA and CDR2 FQGNSA come from the germline V gene. V shed 5 bases and J shed 2 bases, with 11 bases lying between them. This CDR3 spans 14 amino acids. The CDR3 DNA reads as TGTGCCAGCAGCAATCCCCCTAACACAGATACGCAGTATTTT. This sequence encodes CASSNPPNTDTQYF. The full variable domain, its missing parts supplied by reference TRBV7-2 and TRBJ2-3, is GAGVSQSPSNKVTEKGKDVELRCDPISGHTALYWYRQSLGQGLEFLIYFQGNSAPDKSGLPSDRFSAERTGGSVSTLTIQRTQQEDSAVYLCASSNPPNTDTQYFGPGTRLTVL.

This sequence joins TRBV11-2 and TRBJ2-2, with D possibly being TRBD1 (6 bases). Germline assignment: CDR1 SGHAT and CDR2 FQNNGV. V shed 0 bases and J shed 9 bases, with 14 bases lying between them. The CDR3 covers 15 residues. As DNA, the CDR3 is TGTGCCAGCAGCTTAGATCGGCAGGGGACCCGGGAGCTGTTTTTT. It specifies CASSLDRQGTRELFF.

This clone was detected only a few times. The V gene is TRBV19, the J gene TRBJ2-5; 7 bases are a match to TRBD2. Germline lookup yields CDR1 LNHDA and CDR2 SQIVND (reference sequence). The length of the CDR3 is 13 residues. The J segment lost 5 bases and the V segment lost 2 bases, leaving 2 bases of the junction unmatched. The CDR3 DNA sequence: TGTGCCAGTAGTATACAGGGAGGGGAGACCCAGTACTTC. Protein: CASSIQGGETQYF.

Here the CDR3 DNA reads TGTGCCAGCAGTACGACAGGGGCCGGGGAGACCCAGTACTTC. As protein: CASSTTGAGETQYF. The genes are TRBV28 and TRBJ2-5; 8 bases map to TRBD1. CDR1 MDHEN and CDR2 SYDVKM come from the germline V gene. V shed 5 bases, J shed 5 bases, and the junction held 7 bases outside the gene matches. The CDR3 contains 14 residues. Looking up the rest from reference TRBV28 and TRBJ2-5 gives the full variable domain: DVKVTQSSRYLVKRTGEKVFLECVQDMDHENMFWYRQDPGLGLRLIYFSYDVKMKEKGDIPEGYSVSREKKERFSLILESASTNQTSMYLCASSTTGAGETQYFGPGTRLLVL.

The chain has TRBV9 and TRBJ2-1, with D maybe TRBD2 (5 bases). The V and J ends lost 0 bases and 7 bases respectively, with 17 bases between them. Germline CDR1 SGDLS, CDR2 YYNGEE. This CDR3 comprises 16 residues. This chain's CDR3 is CASSVGGAVDGNEQFF. The CDR3 nucleotides are TGTGCCAGCAGCGTAGGGGGAGCGGTCGATGGTAATGAGCAGTTCTTC.

V and J are TRBV28 and TRBJ2-1, with D possibly TRBD2 on 6 matching bases. This CDR3 is built from 14 residues. Germline lookup yields CDR1 MDHEN and CDR2 SYDVKM. V was cut by 6 bases and J by 2 bases, with 11 bases left in between. CDR3 amino acids: CASSPGGTYNEQFF. CDR3 nucleotide sequence: TGTGCCAGCAGCCCCGGGGGAACCTACAATGAGCAGTTCTTC.

This chain joins TRBV3-1 (or the pseudogene TRBV3-2) and TRBJ1-1; TRBD1 might be the D (6 bases). V was cut by 5 bases and J by 0 bases, with 13 bases left in between. CDR1 is LGHDT, CDR2 YNNKEL, per germline (reference sequence). This CDR3 is 15 amino acids long. Here the CDR3 reads CASSAPGGVNTEAFF. CDR3 nucleotides: TGTGCCAGCAGCGCCCCGGGGGGCGTGAACACTGAAGCTTTCTTT.

The genes are TRBV29-1 and TRBJ1-2; 9 positions agree with TRBD1. The CDR3 loop spans 20 amino acids. CDR1 is SQVTM and CDR2 is ANQGSEA in the germline V gene. Trimming cost V 7 bases and J 0 bases; bases outside gene matches: 24. In DNA, the CDR3 is TGCAGCGCTGGTGGTGGACCGGGACAGGGAACTTTAGTGGCTAACTATGGCTACACCTTC. As protein: CSAGGGPGQGTLVANYGYTF. Complete variable domain (other parts from reference TRBV29-1 and TRBJ1-2): SAVISQKPSRDICQRGTSLTIQCQVDSQVTMMFWYRQQPGQSLTLIATANQGSEATYESGFVIDKFPISRPNLTFSTLTVSNMSPEDSSIYLCSAGGGPGQGTLVANYGYTFGSGTRLTVV.

This chain links TRBV28 with TRBJ1-3; 8 bases are a match to TRBD1. Trimming removed 4 bases from V and 4 bases from J; junction bases left unmatched: 3. The CDR3 loop spans 14 amino acids. Germline V CDR1 and CDR2: MDHEN, SYDVKM. The CDR3 DNA reads as TGTGCCAGCAGTTCAGGGGGCGCGGGAAACACCATATATTTT. Residues: CASSSGGAGNTIYF.

V is TRBV27 and J is TRBJ2-3; 8 bases are a match to TRBD1. Trimming at V came to 6 bases and at J to 4 bases, leaving 9 bases not matched to a gene. The CDR3 covers 15 residues. CDR1 and CDR2 from the germline V gene are MNHEY and SMNVEV (reference sequence). The CDR3 nucleotides are TGTGCCAGCAGCCGACAGACAGGGGTGTCAGATACGCAGTATTTT. Protein product: CASSRQTGVSDTQYF.

The V gene is TRBV3-1 (or the pseudogene TRBV3-2), the J gene TRBJ2-7; 8 bases are a match to TRBD1. The CDR3 consists of 14 residues. Germline CDR1 is LGHDT and CDR2 is YNNKEL (reference sequence). The V and J ends lost 3 bases and 5 bases, in that order; junction bases with no gene match: 6. The CDR3 region has the DNA TGTGCCAGCAGCCATTCCGGGACAGGTAACGAGCAGTACTTC. This codes for CASSHSGTGNEQYF.

The chain uses TRBV19 and TRBJ1-2; 7 nucleotides line up with TRBD1. The CDR3 has 14 amino acids. Germline assignment: CDR1 LNHDA and CDR2 SQIVND (reference sequence). V lost 5 bases to trimming and J lost 10 bases; unmatched junction nucleotides: 13. CDR3 residues: CASSLTGTVPNYTF. CDR3 sequence (DNA): TGTGCCAGTAGTCTCACCGGGACAGTCCCCAACTACACCTTC.

This clone is categorized as medium-sized. The J gene is TRBJ2-1, the V gene TRBV3-1 (or the pseudogene TRBV3-2), with D perhaps matching TRBD2 (6 bases). The CDR3 sequence is 14 residues long. The germline V and J ends were trimmed by 3 bases and 10 bases, with 16 bases remaining between them. Germline values: CDR1 LGHDT, CDR2 YNNKEL (reference sequence). The CDR3 protein is CASSHRGLSWEQFF. The CDR3 DNA reads as TGTGCCAGCAGCCATCGGGGACTGTCTTGGGAGCAGTTCTTC.

The chain carries TRBV3-1 (or the pseudogene TRBV3-2) and TRBJ2-3; 8 nucleotides align to TRBD2. Germline assignment: CDR1 LGHDT and CDR2 YNNKEL (reference sequence). This CDR3 spans 15 amino acids. V lost 4 bases, J lost 0 bases, and 3 bases stayed unmatched. The CDR3 region is CASSPRTSSTDTQYF. The CDR3 DNA reads as TGTGCCAGCAGCCCCCGGACTAGCAGCACAGATACGCAGTATTTT.